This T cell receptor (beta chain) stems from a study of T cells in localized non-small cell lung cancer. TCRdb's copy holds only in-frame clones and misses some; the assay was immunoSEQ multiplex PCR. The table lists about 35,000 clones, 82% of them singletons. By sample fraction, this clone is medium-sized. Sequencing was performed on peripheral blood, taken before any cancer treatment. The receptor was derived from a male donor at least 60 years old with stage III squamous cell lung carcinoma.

CDR3 amino acids: CPGSAQKDPDF. CDR3 in DNA: TGTCCTGGGAGCGCACAAAAGGACCCCGACTTT. The V gene is TRBV22-1, the J gene TRBJ1-1. TRBV22-1 is termed a pseudogene. The CDR3 contains 11 residues.